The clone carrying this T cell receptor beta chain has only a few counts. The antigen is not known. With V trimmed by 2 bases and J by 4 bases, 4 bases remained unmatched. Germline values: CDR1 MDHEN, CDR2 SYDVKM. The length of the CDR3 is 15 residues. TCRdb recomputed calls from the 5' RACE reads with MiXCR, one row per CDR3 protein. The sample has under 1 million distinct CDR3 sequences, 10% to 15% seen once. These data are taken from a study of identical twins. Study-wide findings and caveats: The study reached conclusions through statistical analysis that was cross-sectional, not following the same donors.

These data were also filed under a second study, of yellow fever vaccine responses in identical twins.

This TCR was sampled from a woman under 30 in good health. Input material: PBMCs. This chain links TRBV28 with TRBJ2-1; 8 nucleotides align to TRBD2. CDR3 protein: CASSLPLAEYNEQFF. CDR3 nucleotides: TGTGCCAGCAGTTTACCACTAGCGGAGTACAATGAGCAGTTCTTC.